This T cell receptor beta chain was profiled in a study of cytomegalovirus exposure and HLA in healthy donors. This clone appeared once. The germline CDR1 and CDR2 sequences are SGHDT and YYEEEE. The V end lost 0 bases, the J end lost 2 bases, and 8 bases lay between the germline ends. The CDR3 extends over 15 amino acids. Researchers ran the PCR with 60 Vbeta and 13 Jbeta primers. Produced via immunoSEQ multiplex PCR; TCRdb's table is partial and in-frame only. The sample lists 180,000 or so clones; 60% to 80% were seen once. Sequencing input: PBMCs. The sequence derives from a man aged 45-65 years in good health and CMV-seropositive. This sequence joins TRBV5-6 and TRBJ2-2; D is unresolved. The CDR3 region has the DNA TGTGCCAGCAGCTTGGGTCAGATTAACACCGGGGAGCTGTTTTTT. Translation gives CASSLGQINTGELFF.